A selection of T cell receptor beta chains follows, all from one sample in a study of blood T cell repertoires in COVID-19. Assay: immunoSEQ multiplex PCR; the TCRdb copy retains only in-frame clones and omits some. The sample has about 99,000 clones, roughly 78% seen once; the top ten hold about a sixth. Sample: peripheral blood. Source of these receptors: a woman older than 75 with active or convalescent COVID-19. CDR3s include the opening cysteine and the closing phenylalanine or tryptophan. Fields, in order: J gene, V gene, clone size, CDR3 protein. The listing skips clone size in some rows; elsewhere it reads once, few, many or a size class.

TRBJ1-3 TRBV25-1 . CASSARGSWGNTIYF
TRBJ2-1 TRBV18 . CASSPPVSGRMHEQFF
TRBJ2-2 TRBV5-1 . CASNLLAGANTGELFF
TRBJ1-5 TRBV6-5 . CASRGVRFHQPQHF
TRBJ1-1 TRBV6-5 . CATNSNTEAFF
TRBJ1-5 TRBV27 . CASSPLRGGSNQPQHF
TRBJ2-1 TRBV18 . CASSPGPSSYNEQFF
TRBJ1-2 TRBV6-5 . CASSYGTGDYGYTF
TRBJ2-7 TRBV11-1 . CASSFEDRGQYEQYF
TRBJ1-3 TRBV30 . CAWSVISGNTIYF
TRBJ2-1 TRBV2 . CASTPTSGRLNEQFF
TRBJ1-5 TRBV10-2 . CASRAGAGNQPQHF
TRBJ2-7 TRBV19 . CATQHRTGGSYEQYF
TRBJ2-7 TRBV6-5 . CASSQGPLPEQYF
TRBJ2-1 TRBV4-1 . CASSPDLSSYNEQFF
TRBJ2-3 TRBV7-2 . CASSLSGTDTQYF
TRBJ2-7 TRBV19 . CASRGSGRAYEQYF
TRBJ2-1 TRBV18 . CASSATGTSYNEQFF
TRBJ2-3 TRBV6-5 . CASTTGQGTDTQYF
TRBJ2-7 TRBV27 . CASSLSTGGIPAVYF
TRBJ2-3 TRBV7-3 . CASSLTRPSGSSDTQYF
TRBJ2-7 TRBV5-6 few CASSQRESGLAGVEQYF
TRBJ2-5 TRBV21-1 once CASPPGARETQYF
TRBJ2-5 TRBV28 . CASRPQAPETQYF
TRBJ2-1 TRBV2 . CASMRTGANEQFF
TRBJ2-2 TRBV28 . CASSFGDYSTGELFF
TRBJ1-2 TRBV6-1 few CASSGTTSDRYYGYTF
TRBJ2-1 TRBV19 . CASSSNSGWDSSGEQFF
TRBJ1-5 TRBV2 . CASSEQILSNQPQHF
TRBJ1-5 TRBV6-5 . CASSHNRGHQPQHF
TRBJ1-3 TRBV4-2 . CASSRKYREGNTIYF
TRBJ1-1 TRBV5-1 once CASSRGSEAFF
TRBJ2-3 TRBV6-5 once CASSYLPRRDTQYF
TRBJ1-1 TRBV4-3 . CASSHHGAGGDEAFF
TRBJ1-2 TRBV28 once CASSPLGQGISNYGYTF
TRBJ1-1 TRBV6-5 . CASSYVGDLNTEAFF
TRBJ2-3 TRBV28 . CASGEGVMADTQYF
TRBJ1-2 TRBV9 once CASSSSGTGVLGYTF
TRBJ2-7 TRBV18 many CASSLGTGLWDEQYF
TRBJ2-3 TRBV20-1 . CSASFGVDTQYF
TRBJ1-4 TRBV30 . CAWSLKGGKEKLFF
TRBJ2-1 TRBV7-9 . CASNTGTGSLGEQFF
TRBJ2-1 TRBV7-2 . CASSLISGYNEQFF
TRBJ1-5 TRBV6-5 . CASSTQSHSNQPQHF
TRBJ1-2 TRBV19 many CASSTQIFYGYTF
TRBJ2-7 TRBV19 few CASSKTGTSGSYEQYF
TRBJ2-3 TRBV7-9 . CASRPNTGRVATDTQYF
TRBJ2-3 TRBV10-1 . CASSVAGPTDTQYF
TRBJ1-2 TRBV4-2 few CASSQVKLDRRNYGYTF
TRBJ2-3 TRBV4-2 few CASSQEGLAGAGDTQYF
TRBJ2-1 TRBV7-9 . CASTQERARYNEQFF
TRBJ2-7 TRBV11-3 . CASSLSGGSSYEQYF
TRBJ2-5 TRBV12-3/TRBV12-4 . CASSLGVQETQYF
TRBJ1-6 TRBV15 . CATSRAGTVLHF
TRBJ1-1 TRBV18 . CASSSGQGNTEAFF
TRBJ2-2 TRBV18 . CASSPNRGETGELFF
TRBJ2-1 TRBV6-5 . CASSLTGFSYNEQFF
TRBJ2-7 TRBV2 few CASSWTSGRVYEQYF
TRBJ1-1 TRBV28 . CASSLGRNYRQGGTEAFF
TRBJ2-3 TRBV11-2 . CASSLVAGHTDTQYF